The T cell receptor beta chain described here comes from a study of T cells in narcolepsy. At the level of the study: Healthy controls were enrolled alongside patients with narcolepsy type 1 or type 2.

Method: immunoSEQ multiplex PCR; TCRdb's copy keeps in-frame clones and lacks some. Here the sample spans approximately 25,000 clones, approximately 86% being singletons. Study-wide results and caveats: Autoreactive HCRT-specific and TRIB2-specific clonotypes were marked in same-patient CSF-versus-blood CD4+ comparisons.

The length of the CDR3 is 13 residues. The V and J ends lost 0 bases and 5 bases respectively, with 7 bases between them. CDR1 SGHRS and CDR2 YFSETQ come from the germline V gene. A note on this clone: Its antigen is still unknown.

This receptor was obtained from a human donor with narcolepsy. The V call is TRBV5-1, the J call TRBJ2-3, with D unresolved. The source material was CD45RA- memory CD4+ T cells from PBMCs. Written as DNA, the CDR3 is TGCGCCAGCAGCTTGGGTGACTTAGATACGCAGTATTTT. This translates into CASSLGDLDTQYF.